The present TCR beta chain was sequenced within a study of OX40 agonist ivuxolimab in advanced cancers. Study details: The drug used for patients, ivuxolimab, was an agonistic anti-OX40 (CD134) antibody. A mean age of roughly 60 years, range about 20 to 79, was recorded, and 80% to 90% were male. Around 40% of patients had received prior checkpoint inhibitor therapy. Study-level findings and limits: Researchers report that CD8+ T cells had, on average, more expanded clones than CD4+.

Clones were read by immunoSEQ multiplex PCR, and TCRdb kept only the in-frame ones, dropping some. The top ten hold more than 0.3% of the sample, which has under 80,000 clones, about 93% seen once. This clone was recorded only once. Its antigen is not identified. Sequences were derived from CD4+ or CD8+ T cells sorted from blood, sampled in a trial of the OX40 agonist ivuxolimab. This receptor was identified in an adult with an advanced solid tumor such as melanoma, head and neck, liver or kidney cancer.

The CDR3 DNA reads TGCGCCAGCAGCTTGTGGACAGGGGTAAAAGACAATGAGCAGTTCTTC. Amino acids: CASSLWTGVKDNEQFF. The V and J genes are TRBV5-1 and TRBJ2-1; TRBD1 agrees at 9 bases. Per the germline V gene, CDR1 is SGHRS and CDR2 is YFSETQ. CDR3 length: 16 residues. The V segment lost 1 base and the J segment 5 bases; nucleotides outside the gene matches: 7.